The entry that follows covers one TCR beta chain sequence. The data were obtained in a study of blood T cell repertoires in COVID-19. Overall study: Spain, Italy and the United States supplied samples that represented acute and convalescent COVID-19. Nucleic acid was either cDNA or gDNA, and it came from T cells, B-cell-depleted T cells, or PBMCs.

Using immunoSEQ multiplex PCR, the repertoire was profiled, and TCRdb retains in-frame clones only, with some absent. The sample has fewer than 250,000 clones, 83% seen once. The TCR was taken from a woman aged 45-65 years with acute or convalescent COVID-19. Sequencing was carried out using peripheral blood.

CDR3 loop: CASRLTGSDSPLHF. The CDR3 DNA is TGCGCCAGCAGGCTGACAGGGTCCGATTCACCCCTCCACTTT. This chain connects TRBV5-1 to TRBJ1-6; 7 bases agree with TRBD1. Germline V gene data show CDR1 as SGHRS and CDR2 as YFSETQ. CDR3 length equals 14 residues. V dropped 5 bases and J dropped 8; count of bases not matched to a gene: 7.